This TCR beta chain was captured in a study of tumor and adjacent non-tumor tissue in lung cancer listed by TCRdb under 2018. Broadly, across the study: By cancer type, the cohort comprised 12 adenocarcinoma patients, a couple of squamous cell carcinoma patients and 1 small cell lung cancer patient. The study compared bulk TCRbeta repertoires from lung tumor tissue and matched distant non-tumor lung tissue of over 13 lung cancer patients. Sequencing generated a total of approximately 130,000,000 productive TCRbeta reads, averaging approximately 4 million reads per sample. Around 31 paired specimens, one tumor and one normal lung sample per patient, were profiled by TCRbeta CDR3 sequencing. The 15 or so patients were aged about 31 to 76 years, included 10 men and 5 women, and had TNM stage I to III disease. Paper-wide results and their limitations: Peripheral blood was not sequenced, so blood TCRbeta repertoires in these lung cancer patients were not examined. With only roughly 15 patients in the cohort, the authors noted that larger samples and more detailed clinical data are needed. The top 100 clones accounted for a significantly larger cumulative portion of the repertoire in normal lung than in tumor tissue. TCR diversity (inverse Simpson) was significantly higher in tumor than in normal lung tissue (roughly 430 vs 170, P = 0.0075, Mann-Whitney U test). Younger patients had significantly higher TCR diversity, and higher tumor TCR diversity was associated with shorter overall and disease-free survival. The methods do not name the sequencing platform or mention unique molecular identifiers.

This clonotype was counted at least ten times. The antigen this receptor binds is unknown. Base qualities were left out, and no much larger clone turns up one base away. The library was built by means of multiplex PCR. The reads were generated on an Illumina HiSeq 2500. TCRbeta libraries were constructed through three rounds of nested PCR with primers (Table S4) according to protocols adapted from ARM-PCR. PCR products of 200-500 bp were gel-excised and purified with the QIAquick gel extraction kit before sequencing. Per the original workflow: Trimmomatic was used to clean the reads, FLASH was used to merge the reads into complete CDR3 sequences, and MiTCR was used to assign the reads to V(D)J germline segments. Clonal diversity was calculated as the inverse Simpson's index using VDJtools. A read counted as productive if the sequence was in-frame and lacked a premature stop codon. In-frame beta chains were kept once TCRdb had trimmed the public reads at Q25 with fastp and called clones with MiXCR. Entries are consolidated by CDR3 protein sequence, retaining the most common genes and DNA. It is TCRdb's table, rather than the study itself, that gives the V and J calls and clone size. The sample includes 75,000 to 95,000 distinct CDR3 sequences, with 65% to 80% observed a single time. 20% to 25% of the sample rests with the top ten.

RNA was extracted from bulk unsorted tissue and checked for quality with a NanoDrop ND-1000 and an Agilent 2100. Distant non-tumor tissue taken more than 3 cm from the tumor edge was used as the normal lung sample. Donors were newly diagnosed lung cancer patients admitted for thoracic surgery in China between August and November 2014, without prior chemotherapy. Anyone who had undergone radiotherapy or chemotherapy before, or who had another cancer at the same time, was left out of the study. Pieces of surgical tissue measuring about 1-2.1 cm3 were kept in RNAlater solution and held at -80 degrees C until needed. For CDR1 and CDR2, the germline V gene (reference sequence) lists DFQATT and SNEGSKA. Taken from cysteine to phenylalanine, the CDR3 has 15 residues. Only CDR3 DNA remains: 45 bases, in frame from the first base. Ends trimmed: V by 3 bases, J by 5 bases; bases unmatched to a gene: 13.

Material: distant non-tumor lung tissue. The receptor comes from a woman aged 45-59 years with non-small cell lung cancer. Here the chain combines TRBV20-1 and TRBJ2-7; the central 7 bases match TRBD2. CDR3 region: CSASGSGKIEDEQYF. DNA sequence: TGCAGTGCTAGCGGAAGCGGGAAGATTGAGGACGAGCAGTACTTC.